The source of this T cell receptor (beta chain) is a study of cytomegalovirus exposure and HLA in healthy donors. The protocol was immunoSEQ multiplex PCR, while the TCRdb copy is restricted to in-frame clones and leaves out a portion. The sample gives 110,000 to 150,000 clones, approximately 94% of which show up once; approximately 2% is in the top ten. The trim removed 0 bases at V and 7 bases at J, leaving 6 bases unmatched. The CDR3 is 16 amino acids. The germline CDR1 and CDR2 sequences are MNHEY and SMNVEV (reference sequence). V and J are TRBV27 and TRBJ2-1; 10 nucleotides align to TRBD2. The sequence derives from a man in his late teens or twenties in good health and CMV-seropositive. Material for sequencing was PBMCs. DNA of the CDR3: TGTGCCAGCAGTTTATCAGGAGCGGGAGGGCTAAATGAGCAGTTCTTC. Protein: CASSLSGAGGLNEQFF.